A selection of T cell receptor beta chains follows, all from one sample in a study of regulatory T cells in long-lasting Graves disease. TCRdb re-derived calls from the multiplex PCR reads in MiXCR, one entry per CDR3 protein. The table includes approximately 480,000 distinct CDR3 sequences, roughly 16% detected once. The same data also went into a second study, on T cells in Graves' hyperthyroidism and ophthalmopathy.

The source material was peripheral blood mononuclear cells (PBMCs), sampled at new diagnosis, from a patient treated with antithyroid drugs. The receptors stem from a man aged 35 to 55 with Graves disease. The conserved cysteine and the conserved F or W are not part of the CDR3 here.

v_gene: TRBV11-2; j_gene: TRBJ1-1; CDR3aa: ASSRGATLNTEAF
v_gene: TRBV12-3/TRBV12-4; j_gene: TRBJ1-3; CDR3aa: ASNQPGVRRGNTIY
v_gene: TRBV9; j_gene: TRBJ2-2; CDR3aa: ASSAFRGGAGELF
v_gene: TRBV29-1; j_gene: TRBJ2-7; CDR3aa: SVEGLANSYEQY
v_gene: TRBV6-1; j_gene: TRBJ2-7; CDR3aa: ASRGVKGGQTYEQY
v_gene: TRBV29-1; j_gene: TRBJ2-4; CDR3aa: SVGEGKGNIQY
v_gene: TRBV7-9; j_gene: TRBJ2-7; CDR3aa: ASSTNRARFHEQY
v_gene: TRBV5-1; j_gene: TRBJ2-3; CDR3aa: ASNARQSYTDTQY
v_gene: TRBV11-2; j_gene: TRBJ2-1; CDR3aa: ASSETGFSYNEQF
v_gene: TRBV20-1; j_gene: TRBJ1-2; CDR3aa: SAIVTESNYGYT
v_gene: TRBV6-1; j_gene: TRBJ1-3; CDR3aa: ASSKGAGNTIY
v_gene: TRBV5-1; j_gene: TRBJ1-2; CDR3aa: ASSVGVVHGYT
v_gene: TRBV30; j_gene: TRBJ1-2; CDR3aa: AWISGQLNYGYT
v_gene: TRBV24-1; j_gene: TRBJ2-1; CDR3aa: ATGTSGINEQF
v_gene: TRBV27; j_gene: TRBJ2-1; CDR3aa: ASSLGLRLF
v_gene: TRBV29-1; j_gene: TRBJ2-3; CDR3aa: SVEAWAGDTQY
v_gene: TRBV14; j_gene: TRBJ2-1; CDR3aa: ASSQERGVGFYNEQF
v_gene: TRBV5-1; j_gene: TRBJ2-7; CDR3aa: ASSLVTGASGRGEQY
v_gene: TRBV7-9; j_gene: TRBJ2-5; CDR3aa: ASSSRQGGETQY
v_gene: TRBV6-2/TRBV6-3; j_gene: TRBJ2-7; CDR3aa: ASSYSLGQGLPYEQY
v_gene: TRBV24-1; j_gene: TRBJ2-2; CDR3aa: ATSSPGSRSGELF
v_gene: TRBV19; j_gene: TRBJ2-1; CDR3aa: ASSNGLLVGNEQF
v_gene: TRBV6-1; j_gene: TRBJ1-2; CDR3aa: ASSEQGTLGYT
v_gene: TRBV28; j_gene: TRBJ1-1; CDR3aa: ASSHPGGNTEAF
v_gene: TRBV30; j_gene: TRBJ2-7; CDR3aa: AWSAGTGPHEQY
v_gene: TRBV28; j_gene: TRBJ1-1; CDR3aa: ASSSSRYTEAF